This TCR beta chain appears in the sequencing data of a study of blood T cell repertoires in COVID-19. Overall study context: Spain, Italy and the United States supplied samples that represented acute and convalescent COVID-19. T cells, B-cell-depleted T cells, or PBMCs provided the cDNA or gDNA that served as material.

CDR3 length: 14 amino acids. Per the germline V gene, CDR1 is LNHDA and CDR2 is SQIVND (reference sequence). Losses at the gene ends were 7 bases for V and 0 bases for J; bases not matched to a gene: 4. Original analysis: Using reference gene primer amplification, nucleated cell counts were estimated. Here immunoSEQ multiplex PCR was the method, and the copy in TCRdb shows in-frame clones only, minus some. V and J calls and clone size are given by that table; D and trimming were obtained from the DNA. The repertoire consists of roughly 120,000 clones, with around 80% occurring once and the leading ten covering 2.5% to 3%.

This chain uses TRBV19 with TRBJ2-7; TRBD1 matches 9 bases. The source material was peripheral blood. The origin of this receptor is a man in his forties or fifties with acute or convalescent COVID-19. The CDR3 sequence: CASKGTGLSYEQYF. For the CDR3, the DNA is TGTGCCAGTAAGGGGACAGGGCTCTCCTACGAGCAGTACTTC.